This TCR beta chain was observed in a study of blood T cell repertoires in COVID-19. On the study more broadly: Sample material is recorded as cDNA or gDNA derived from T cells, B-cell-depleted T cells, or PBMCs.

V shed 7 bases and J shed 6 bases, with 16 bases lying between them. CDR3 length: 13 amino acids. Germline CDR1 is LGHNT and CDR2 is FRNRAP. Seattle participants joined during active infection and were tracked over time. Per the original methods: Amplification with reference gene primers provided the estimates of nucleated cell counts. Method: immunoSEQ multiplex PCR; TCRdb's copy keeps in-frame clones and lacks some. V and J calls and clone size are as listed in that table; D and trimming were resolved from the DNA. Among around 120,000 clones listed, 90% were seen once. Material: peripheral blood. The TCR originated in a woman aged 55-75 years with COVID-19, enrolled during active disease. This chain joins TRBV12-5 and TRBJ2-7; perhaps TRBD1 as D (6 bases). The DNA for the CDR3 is TGTGCTAGTGTCACTCAGGGGACGGGCGAGCAGTACTTC. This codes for CASVTQGTGEQYF.